A single TCR beta chain is shown here with its context. PCR amplification relied on 60 Vbeta primers (plus 13 Jbeta primers). Produced via immunoSEQ multiplex PCR; TCRdb's table is partial and in-frame only. The sample holds more than 100,000 clones; roughly 74% are singletons and the top ten take roughly 6%. The data are from a study of cytomegalovirus exposure and HLA in healthy donors. The V gene lost 4 bases and the J gene lost 6 bases, with 11 bases spanning the gap. In germline, CDR1 is SGHTA, CDR2 FQGNSA. There are 13 residues in the CDR3. This chain joins TRBV7-2 and TRBJ2-3; D not resolved. This sequence was found in a woman in her forties or fifties in good health and CMV-seropositive. Material: PBMCs. Written as DNA, the CDR3 is TGTGCCAGCAGCTCAGCACACGCTGATACGCAGTATTTT. Encoded protein: CASSSAHADTQYF.